A selection of T cell receptor beta chains follows, all from one sample in a study of blood T cell repertoires in COVID-19. The protocol was immunoSEQ multiplex PCR, while the TCRdb copy is restricted to in-frame clones and leaves out a portion. There are a few hundred thousand clones in the sample; 88% occur only once, and around 0.91% lies in the top ten. Sample: peripheral blood. All receptors derive from a woman in her thirties or forties who had recovered from COVID-19. The CDR3 runs from the conserved cysteine through the conserved F or W. D genes are given only for firm matches. Clone sizes are given selectively: once, few, many, or a class where the clone is expanded.

cdr3_nt	cdr3_aa	d_call	j_call	v_call	clone_size
TGTGCCAGCAGTCCCCCGTTCCCTGGCCAGCAGTACTTC	CASSPPFPGQQYF	.	TRBJ2-7	TRBV28	.
TGTGCCAGCAGCAAAGTTTGCGGGGCTGGGGAGACCCAGTACTTC	CASSKVCGAGETQYF	.	TRBJ2-5	TRBV21-1	.
TGTGCCAGCACCAACCGGGGGGCCTCCTATGGCTACACCTTC	CASTNRGASYGYTF	.	TRBJ1-2	TRBV18	.
TGTGCCTGGAGCCACGGGGATCGTCAGCCCCAGCATTTT	CAWSHGDRQPQHF	.	TRBJ1-5	TRBV30	.
TGTGCCAGCAGCTTGGGGGGGGTCGGGGCCCAGCATTTT	CASSLGGVGAQHF	.	TRBJ1-5	TRBV5-8	.
TGCGCCAGCAGCTTGGGTCGGGCGGGAGGAGGTGAGCAGTTCTTC	CASSLGRAGGGEQFF	TRBD2	TRBJ2-1	TRBV5-1	.
TGTGCCAGCAGCCCCGGTTGGGGGAGGGACCTCACCGGGGAGCTGTTTTTT	CASSPGWGRDLTGELFF	TRBD2	TRBJ2-2	TRBV9	once
TGTGCCAGCCGACAGGCGGCCGTTCCTAACTATGGCTACACCTTC	CASRQAAVPNYGYTF	.	TRBJ1-2	TRBV10-3	.
TGCGCCAGCAGCCAGACCCCCCAGGTGTCCACCGGGGAGCTGTTTTTT	CASSQTPQVSTGELFF	.	TRBJ2-2	TRBV4-1	.
TGTGCCAGCAGCTTAGGGAGGGCAGGCAGCACAGATACGCAGTATTTT	CASSLGRAGSTDTQYF	.	TRBJ2-3	TRBV7-2	.
TGTGCCAGCAGCCCCAGCGGACCCGAAGCTTTCTTT	CASSPSGPEAFF	.	TRBJ1-1	TRBV16	.
TGTGCCAGCAGCGTAGGCCCCGCGGGCAGGGGGCCCCCCGAGCAGTACTTC	CASSVGPAGRGPPEQYF	TRBD1	TRBJ2-7	TRBV9	.
TGTGCCAGCAGCCAGGGGGGCATCTCTGGAAACACCATATATTTT	CASSQGGISGNTIYF	TRBD1	TRBJ1-3	TRBV9	.
TGTGCCAGCAGCTCTAGCGGGAGGGGGTCCACCGGGGAGCTGTTTTTT	CASSSSGRGSTGELFF	TRBD2	TRBJ2-2	TRBV11-2	.
TGTGCCAGTAGTTTCCAGTTGGCCCACAATGAGCAGTTCTTC	CASSFQLAHNEQFF	.	TRBJ2-1	TRBV19	.
TGTGCCAGCACCTCTCTAAGGGGATTCTATGGCTACACCTTC	CASTSLRGFYGYTF	.	TRBJ1-2	TRBV6-5	.
TGTGCCAGCAGCCAGACAGGGTATGGCTACACCTTC	CASSQTGYGYTF	TRBD1	TRBJ1-2	TRBV27	.
TGTGCCAGCAGCCCGGGAGGGGCCTATGGCTACACCTTC	CASSPGGAYGYTF	.	TRBJ1-2	TRBV3-1/TRBV3-2	.
TGTGCCATCAGTGAGTCGACAGGGGGCTCTGAAAAACTGTTTTTT	CAISESTGGSEKLFF	TRBD1	TRBJ1-4	TRBV10-3	.
TGTGCCAGCAGCCCGAGGGGGGGACTAGGGGAGACCCAGTACTTC	CASSPRGGLGETQYF	TRBD2	TRBJ2-5	TRBV6-5	once
TGTGCCAGCAGCCTAGGAGGGACGGGGGGAAGGACCCAGTACTTC	CASSLGGTGGRTQYF	TRBD2	TRBJ2-5	TRBV11-1	few
TGTGCCAGCAGCCCGACAGGGCCCTCCTACAATGAGCAGTTCTTC	CASSPTGPSYNEQFF	TRBD1	TRBJ2-1	TRBV6-2/TRBV6-3	.
TGCGCCAGCAGCTCAGGGATCCTTCCGGGGGGACAAGAGACCCAGTACTTC	CASSSGILPGGQETQYF	TRBD2	TRBJ2-5	TRBV5-1	once
TGTGCCAGCAGCCTGGGGGGCGGGACCGCGTACTTC	CASSLGGGTAYF	.	TRBJ2-5	TRBV5-6	.
TGTGCCAGCAGCCCGCGCCCGTACAATGAGCAGTTCTTC	CASSPRPYNEQFF	.	TRBJ2-1	TRBV14	.
TGCGCCAGCAGTCAATCGAGGGGGGACAGGGCTGAAAATGAGCAGTTCTTC	CASSQSRGDRAENEQFF	TRBD1	TRBJ2-1	TRBV23-1	once
TGTGCCAGCAGCCGGGGGACAGGGGGAATGAACACTGAAGCTTTCTTT	CASSRGTGGMNTEAFF	TRBD1	TRBJ1-1	TRBV3-1/TRBV3-2	.
TGTGCCAGCAGCCAGCCGGGGCTAGCGGGAGAGAATGAGCAGTTCTTC	CASSQPGLAGENEQFF	TRBD2	TRBJ2-1	TRBV4-2	once
TGTGCCAGCAGGAGAGCCACAGAGGGTCGCGGAGCTTTCTTT	CASRRATEGRGAFF	.	TRBJ1-1	TRBV14	.
TGTGCCAGCAGTCCCCCCTTGTGGGAGCTGTTTTTT	CASSPPLWELFF	.	TRBJ2-2	TRBV12-3/TRBV12-4	.
TGTGCCAGTGGACTGTACCCTGGGGAGCTGTTTTTT	CASGLYPGELFF	.	TRBJ2-2	TRBV19	.
TGTGCCAGCAGTCCGACGCCGGGACTAGCGGGAGTGGGCTCCTACGAGCAGTACTTC	CASSPTPGLAGVGSYEQYF	TRBD2	TRBJ2-7	TRBV27	.
TGTGCCAGCAGTGACCAATACAGGGTAGGGGTGAACACTGAAGCTTTCTTT	CASSDQYRVGVNTEAFF	.	TRBJ1-1	TRBV6-1	few
TGTGCCATCAGTGAGTCGCCCTTCGGCGGCGGCTACACCTTC	CAISESPFGGGYTF	.	TRBJ1-2	TRBV10-3	.
TGTGCCAGCAGGCCACACCCGAACACTGAAGCTTTCTTT	CASRPHPNTEAFF	.	TRBJ1-1	TRBV2	.
TGCGCCAGCAGCCAACAGCCGGGGGGCAGAAACACCATATATTTT	CASSQQPGGRNTIYF	.	TRBJ1-3	TRBV4-1	.
TGTGCCAGCAGTTACTCGGCGCAGGCTTACAATCAGCCCCAGCATTTT	CASSYSAQAYNQPQHF	.	TRBJ1-5	TRBV6-5	.
TGTGCCAGCAGCCGTAGCGGGACCTCCTACGAGCAGTACTTC	CASSRSGTSYEQYF	TRBD2	TRBJ2-7	TRBV9	.
TGTGCCACTGAGTGGGGCGGTGAGACCCAGTACTTC	CATEWGGETQYF	.	TRBJ2-5	TRBV30	.
TGTGCCAGCATCCGACAGGGGAACACTGAAGCTTTCTTT	CASIRQGNTEAFF	TRBD1	TRBJ1-1	TRBV12-3/TRBV12-4	.
TGTGCTAGTGGTTTGGTACGGGGGACAGGCATCTATGGCTACACCTTC	CASGLVRGTGIYGYTF	TRBD1	TRBJ1-2	TRBV12-5	.
TGTGCCAGCAGCGACCCTAGCGGTCGGGGCTACGAGCAGTACTTC	CASSDPSGRGYEQYF	TRBD2	TRBJ2-7	TRBV11-2	.
TGTGCCAGCAGCTCCACAGGGCCCTGGGACGAGCAGTACTTC	CASSSTGPWDEQYF	.	TRBJ2-7	TRBV5-6	once
TGCAGCGTTGACCCCGGGGGGCTGGGGACTGAAGCTTTCTTT	CSVDPGGLGTEAFF	.	TRBJ1-1	TRBV29-1	once